The 15 T cell receptor beta chains below come from one sample, sequenced in a study of response to subunit inactivated influenza vaccine. TCRdb processed the RT-PCR reads anew with MiXCR; each CDR3 protein has one entry. The sample lists some 800,000 distinct CDR3 sequences, about 20% occurring once. The sequenced sample was PBMCs from blood, obtained around 5 days after vaccination. The receptors stem from a man aged 45-65 years who received an inactivated influenza vaccine.

V is TRBV6-2 or TRBV6-3 and J is TRBJ2-1, with 9 bases identical to TRBD1. The CDR3 has 14 amino acids. The germline V gene encodes CDR1 MNHEY and CDR2 SVGEGT. With V trimmed by 2 bases and J by 15 bases, 11 bases remained unmatched. The CDR3 is CASSYGWDREFPFF. The CDR3 bases are TGTGCCAGCAGTTACGGGTGGGACAGGGAGTTCCCGTTCTTC.

Turning to this clonotype: Just one base apart from a much larger clone, this may be a read error. The chain employs TRBV7-9 and TRBJ2-7, with 7 bases matching TRBD1. Germline V CDR1 and CDR2: SEHNR, FQNEAQ (reference sequence). This CDR3 is 15 amino acids long. V was clipped by 2 bases and J by 6 bases; unmatched bases: 10. Written as DNA, the CDR3 is TGTGCCAGCAGCTTAATGTACGACAGGGACGCCGAGCAGTACTTC. As protein: CASSLMYDRDAEQYF.

This clonotype was seen more than once but under ten times. V is TRBV7-8 and J is TRBJ1-2; no definite D call. Germline V CDR1 and CDR2: SGHVS, FQNEAQ. Trimming shortened V by 8 bases and J by 4 bases, and 14 bases separated the two germline ends. The CDR3 totals 13 residues. CDR3 protein: CASRTEAGYGYTF. CDR3 nucleotides: TGTGCCAGCCGAACAGAAGCAGGCTATGGCTACACCTTC.

This clonotype was seen a few times. The chain carries TRBV5-1 and TRBJ1-1, with a possible D match to TRBD1 (6 bases). Germline CDR1 and CDR2: SGHRS and YFSETQ. This CDR3 has 13 amino acids. V lost 4 bases and J lost 4, with 11 bases in between. The CDR3 here is CASSPEGVTEAFF. In nucleotides, the CDR3 is TGCGCCAGCAGCCCGGAGGGGGTCACTGAAGCTTTCTTT. Looking up the rest from reference TRBV5-1 and TRBJ1-1 gives the full variable domain: KAGVTQTPRYLIKTRGQQVTLSCSPISGHRSVSWYQQTPGQGLQFLFEYFSETQRNKGNFPGRFSGRQFSNSRSEMNVSTLELGDSALYLCASSPEGVTEAFFGQGTRLTVV.

The chain uses TRBV5-6 and TRBJ2-7, with TRBD2 matching 13 bases. This CDR3 has 17 amino acids. Losses at the gene ends were 4 bases for V and 0 bases for J; bases not matched to a gene: 7. Germline V gene lookup returns CDR1 SGHDT and CDR2 YYEEEE. The CDR3 nucleotides are TGTGCCAGCAGCACCTGGACTAGCGGGAGTAGCTCCTACGAGCAGTACTTC. Encoded protein: CASSTWTSGSSSYEQYF.

This clonotype appeared a few times. V is TRBV12-3 or TRBV12-4 and J is TRBJ1-1; D remains unclear. The CDR3 is 16 residues long. Deletions cut 6 bases from V and 4 bases from J, with 21 bases between. CDR3 sequence: CASSRPPVLWGTEAFF. For the CDR3, the DNA is TGTGCCAGCAGCCGACCACCCGTGCTTTGGGGCACTGAAGCTTTCTTT.

This chain uses TRBV20-1 with TRBJ2-1, with 11 bases identical to TRBD2. The CDR3 is 14 amino acids. Germline lookup yields CDR1 DFQATT and CDR2 SNEGSKA (reference sequence). V was pared by 0 bases and J by 8 bases, with 3 bases of the junction left unmatched. CDR3 residues: CSARELAGADEQFF. DNA of the CDR3: TGCAGTGCTAGAGAACTAGCGGGGGCCGATGAGCAGTTCTTC.

This clonotype was detected only a few times. The chain combines TRBV7-9 with TRBJ2-5; 10 bases align to TRBD2. This CDR3 spans 16 amino acids. The V and J ends lost 5 bases and 4 bases, in that order; junction bases with no gene match: 10. The V gene's germline CDR1 is SEHNR and CDR2 FQNEAQ (reference sequence). The chain's CDR3 is CASSTAGGRRRETQYF. Written as DNA, the CDR3 is TGTGCCAGCAGCACAGCGGGGGGGCGCAGAAGAGAGACCCAGTACTTC.

This clonotype was counted a few times. The chain is built from TRBV10-3 and TRBJ1-5; D perhaps matches TRBD1 (5 bases). The germline V gene has CDR1 ENHRY and CDR2 SYGVKD. The V end was cut by 0 bases, the J end by 10 bases, with 16 bases between. This CDR3 spans 15 amino acids. CDR3 sequence (DNA): TGTGCCATCAGTGAGTCGTGGCAGGGAGTAACTCCCCAGCATTTT. This translates into CAISESWQGVTPQHF.

CDR3: CSASAGGSGPQHF. The CDR3 DNA reads TGCAGTGCTAGTGCAGGGGGATCAGGGCCCCAGCATTTT. The rearrangement links TRBV20-1 to TRBJ1-5; 7 nucleotides match TRBD1. V gave up 3 bases and J gave up 9 bases; unmatched junction bases: 8. Germline V gene lookup returns CDR1 DFQATT and CDR2 SNEGSKA (reference sequence). The CDR3 loop spans 13 amino acids.

This clonotype has at least ten counts. V and J are TRBV12-3 or TRBV12-4 and TRBJ1-3, with 8 bases that match TRBD1. The CDR3 is made up of 16 amino acids. Unmatched junction bases numbered 6, after V lost 5 bases and J lost 0 bases. CDR3 sequence (DNA): TGTGCCAGCAGTGCATATGGGACAGGCTCTGGAAACACCATATATTTT. Translation gives CASSAYGTGSGNTIYF.

The chain uses TRBV20-1 and TRBJ1-4, with 7 bases fitting TRBD1. Germline values: CDR1 DFQATT, CDR2 SNEGSKA (reference sequence). V lost 6 bases and J lost 6; bases outside the gene matches: 4. CDR3 size: 12 residues. In nucleotides, the CDR3 is TGCAGTGCAGGCAGGGGGGATGAAAAACTGTTTTTT. This codes for CSAGRGDEKLFF.

This clonotype was seen a handful of times. CDR3 DNA sequence: TGTGCCAGCAGCTTAAAAGGCTCTCCCTACGAGCAGTACTTC. Translating it yields CASSLKGSPYEQYF. V gene TRBV7-9 combines with J gene TRBJ2-7, with D uncertain. V lost 2 bases to trimming and J lost 2 bases, with 10 bases between them. Germline assignment: CDR1 SEHNR and CDR2 FQNEAQ (reference sequence). The CDR3 consists of 14 residues.

This clonotype turned up a few times. The gene calls are TRBV9 and TRBJ2-7; D might be TRBD1 (6 bases). Per germline, CDR1 SGDLS and CDR2 YYNGEE. CDR3 length: 14 residues. Trimming cost V 4 bases and J 2 bases, with 13 bases left between them. CDR3: CASSPRQAAYEQYF. In DNA, the CDR3 is TGTGCCAGCAGCCCAAGACAGGCGGCCTACGAGCAGTACTTC.

This clonotype was picked up many times. The chain uses TRBV6-1 and TRBJ2-1, with 8 bases matching TRBD1. The CDR3 runs to 15 residues. Germline V gives CDR1 MNHNS, CDR2 SASEGT. Trimming took 5 bases from V and 1 from J; bases not matched to a gene: 4. The CDR3: CASSQTGGSYNEQFF. Written as DNA, the CDR3 is TGTGCCAGCAGTCAAACAGGGGGTTCCTACAATGAGCAGTTCTTC.